This T cell receptor beta chain comes out of a study of OX40 agonist ivuxolimab in advanced cancers. V was shortened by 4 bases and J by 1 base, with 13 bases between the two germline ends. CDR1 is LNHDA and CDR2 is SQIVND in the germline V gene (reference sequence). The CDR3 consists of 15 residues. The protocol was immunoSEQ multiplex PCR, while the TCRdb copy is restricted to in-frame clones and leaves out a portion. The sample includes roughly 56,000 clones, 82% seen only once; the top ten take more than 3%. This clonotype originated in an adult with an advanced solid tumor such as melanoma, head and neck, liver or kidney cancer. V is TRBV19 and J is TRBJ1-1, with D unclear. The material was CD4+ or CD8+ T cells sorted from blood, obtained in a trial of the OX40 agonist ivuxolimab. For the CDR3, the DNA is TGTGCCAGTAGTAGGGGAACGACGGGGAACACTGAAGCTTTCTTT. Amino acid sequence: CASSRGTTGNTEAFF.